The clone carrying this TCR beta chain was observed a few times. Antigen: not known. TCRdb independently ran MiXCR on the 5' RACE reads; one entry per CDR3 protein. Of about 140,000 distinct CDR3 sequences in the sample, 14% to 15% were seen once. The CDR3 sequence is 13 residues long. Germline assignment: CDR1 DFQATT and CDR2 SNEGSKA (reference sequence). The V and J ends lost 2 bases and 4 bases respectively, with 12 bases between them. These data originate in a study of T-cell memory formation after mild COVID-19. Study summary: Most TCR clusters belonged to a single donor.

Study results and caveats: Researchers found some responding clones in pre-infection memory, a sign that cross-reactive memory joined. For contracting clones, CD4+ ones sat mainly in CM and EM, CD8+ in EMRA.

The origin of this receptor is an adult woman who had mild COVID-19 (a few samples of this study predate the infection). Cell type and time point are not known. The rearrangement joins TRBV20-1 to TRBJ2-7; D may be TRBD2 (5 bases). Sequenced sample: PBMCs or a T cell subset sorted from them (not recorded which). The CDR3 loop is CSARIGGRYEQYF. The CDR3 DNA follows: TGCAGTGCTAGAATTGGAGGACGGTACGAGCAGTACTTC.